This TCR beta chain is drawn from a study of blood T cell repertoires in COVID-19. V dropped 8 bases and J dropped 4 bases, with 8 bases sitting between them. The CDR3 loop spans 11 amino acids. Sequencing was performed with immunoSEQ multiplex PCR; in TCRdb, only in-frame clones are kept and a portion is missing. Of around 250,000 clones in the sample, approximately 86% were seen once. The rearrangement uses TRBV12-3 or TRBV12-4 and TRBJ1-1; D gene unclear. The receptor comes from a woman aged 55-75 years who had recovered from COVID-19. Sequenced sample: peripheral blood. CDR3 in DNA: TGTGCCAGCGCCAGGTTCACTGAAGCTTTCTTT. It specifies CASARFTEAFF.